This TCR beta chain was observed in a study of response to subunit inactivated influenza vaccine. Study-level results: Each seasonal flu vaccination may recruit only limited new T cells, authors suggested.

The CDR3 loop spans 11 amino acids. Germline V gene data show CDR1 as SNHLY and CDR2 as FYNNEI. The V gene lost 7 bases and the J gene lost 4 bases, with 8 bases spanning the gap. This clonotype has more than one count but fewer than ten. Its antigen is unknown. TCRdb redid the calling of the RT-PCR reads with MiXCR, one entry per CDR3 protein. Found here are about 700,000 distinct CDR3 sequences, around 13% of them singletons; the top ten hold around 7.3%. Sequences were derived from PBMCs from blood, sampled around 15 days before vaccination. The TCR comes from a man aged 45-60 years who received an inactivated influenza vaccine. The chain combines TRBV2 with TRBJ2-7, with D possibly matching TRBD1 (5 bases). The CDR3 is CASTREYEQYF. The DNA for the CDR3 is TGTGCCAGCACCAGGGAATACGAGCAGTACTTC.